These 23 T cell receptor beta chains originate from one sample sequenced in a study of T cells expressing NK-cell markers. TCRdb reworked the 5' RACE reads into one entry per CDR3 protein, no DNA. This sample's clone table lists about 150,000 distinct CDR3 sequences. Sequencing was done on a sample of blood T cells: a sorted CD56 or NKG2C T cell subset, CD4+ or CD8+ T cells, or bulk PBMC T cells (not recorded which). The receptor source for this set is a woman in her forties or fifties in good health.

The chain recombines TRBV4-1 with TRBJ2-2; as DNA is missing, the TRBD2 call by TCRdb cannot be tested. Germline assignment: CDR1 MGHRA and CDR2 YSYEKL. The CDR3 consists of 16 residues. The CDR3 protein is CASSQVPGLNTGELFF.

V and J are TRBV13 and TRBJ2-1; TCRdb's D call of TRBD1 is untestable without DNA. CDR3 length: 20 residues. Germline CDR1 and CDR2: PRHDT and FYEKMQ (reference sequence). CDR3: CASSLTGGEALDLPYNEQFF.

The rearrangement links TRBV27 to TRBJ1-5; TCRdb lists TRBD1, though no DNA is available to test this call. The CDR3 has 16 residues. Germline V gives CDR1 MNHEY, CDR2 SMNVEV (reference sequence). The CDR3 protein is CASSASGTGLNQPQHF.

The chain has TRBV6-2 or TRBV6-3 and TRBJ2-7; absent DNA, TCRdb's TRBD1 call cannot be checked. In germline, CDR1 is MNHEY, CDR2 SVGEGT. The CDR3 contains 12 residues. CDR3 in amino acids: CASRQGGDEQYF.

This chain uses TRBV5-1 with TRBJ1-6. Germline V gene data show CDR1 as SGHRS and CDR2 as YFSETQ. The CDR3 has 17 residues. Here the CDR3 reads CASSLDAVLSYNSPLHF.

The chain combines TRBV2 with TRBJ1-2; TCRdb selects TRBD1, and the lack of DNA leaves this call unchecked. CDR3 length: 15 residues. The germline gives CDR1 SNHLY, CDR2 FYNNEI. This CDR3 is CASSEARGSNYGYTF. Drawing the rest from reference TRBV2 and TRBJ1-2, the complete variable domain is EPEVTQTPSHQVTQMGQEVILRCVPISNHLYFYWYRQILGQKVEFLVSFYNNEISEKSEIFDDQFSVERPDGSNFTLKIRSTKLEDSAMYFCASSEARGSNYGYTFGSGTRLTVV.

The gene calls are TRBV6-4 and TRBJ1-1. This CDR3 contains 14 residues. Germline V gene data show CDR1 as MRHNA and CDR2 as SNTAGT. The CDR3 sequence is CASSDSTVSDEAFF.

This chain connects TRBV5-1 to TRBJ2-1; TCRdb indicates TRBD1, and absent DNA this call remains unverified. Germline CDR1 is SGHRS and CDR2 is YFSETQ. The CDR3 sequence is 16 residues long. Here the CDR3 reads CASSRMKPVVGDEQFF.

The chain uses TRBV10-3 and TRBJ2-1. Germline V gene data show CDR1 as ENHRY and CDR2 as SYGVKD. The CDR3 totals 12 residues. The CDR3 loop reads CAISVDYNEQFF.

The rearrangement links TRBV4-1 to TRBJ2-2; TCRdb names TRBD2, which stays unverified in the absence of DNA. Germline V gene lookup returns CDR1 MGHRA and CDR2 YSYEKL. This CDR3 is built from 17 residues. This CDR3 is CASSQDPPGALAGELFF.

CDR3 sequence: CASTSGEYNEQFF. This chain joins TRBV5-1 and TRBJ2-1; TCRdb reports TRBD2, a call that lacks DNA to check it against. CDR3 length equals 13 residues. Germline CDR1 and CDR2: SGHRS and YFSETQ.

The chain uses TRBV2 and TRBJ2-1. CDR3 length equals 11 residues. Germline V gene data show CDR1 as SNHLY and CDR2 as FYNNEI. Here the CDR3 reads CASSVTDEQFF.

The rearrangement uses TRBV15 and TRBJ2-1; the TCRdb D gene call, TRBD1, has no DNA to confirm it. Germline loops: CDR1 LNHNV, CDR2 YYDKDF (reference sequence). The CDR3 has 17 residues. The CDR3 sequence is CATSRESGTGNYNEQFF.

The J gene is TRBJ2-2, the V gene TRBV5-5; the D call from TCRdb, TRBD2, cannot be confirmed without DNA. Germline V gives CDR1 SGHKS, CDR2 YYEKEE (reference sequence). The CDR3 consists of 17 residues. The CDR3 spells CASSPVILGPYTGELFF.

The chain has TRBV29-1 and TRBJ2-2. The CDR3 has 11 residues. CDR1 SQVTM and CDR2 ANQGSEA come from the germline V gene. CDR3 region: CSVDRTGELFF.

The chain is built from TRBV14 and TRBJ2-3; TCRdb calls TRBD2, which cannot be checked without DNA. There are 18 residues in the CDR3. CDR1 SGHDN and CDR2 FVKESK come from the germline V gene. This chain's CDR3 is CASSQDPVAGVPPDTQYF.

The chain is built from TRBV27 and TRBJ2-7. Germline lookup yields CDR1 MNHEY and CDR2 SMNVEV (reference sequence). This CDR3 has 15 residues. This chain's CDR3 is CASSPISERSDEQYF.

The J gene is TRBJ1-1, the V gene TRBV6-2 or TRBV6-3. The CDR3 totals 12 residues. Germline-derived CDR1 and CDR2 are MNHEY and SVGEGT. Here the CDR3 reads CASSLGGINAFF.

This chain links TRBV29-1 with TRBJ2-2. Germline CDR1 is SQVTM and CDR2 is ANQGSEA. This CDR3 is 12 amino acids long. The CDR3 sequence: CSAHVGPGSCFF.

This chain joins TRBV18 and TRBJ1-5. Germline loops: CDR1 KGHSH, CDR2 LQKENI. The CDR3 runs to 12 residues. The CDR3 reads CASSPAGPDLHF.

The chain combines TRBV5-8 with TRBJ2-1. CDR1 is SGHTS, CDR2 YDEGEE, per germline. The CDR3 covers 13 residues. This chain's CDR3 is CASSFAVYNEQFF.

This sequence joins TRBV7-7 and TRBJ2-2; TCRdb outputs TRBD1, but without DNA this stays unchecked. The germline CDR1 and CDR2 sequences are SSHAT and FNYEAQ (reference sequence). The CDR3 is 15 amino acids. CDR3 in amino acids: CASSLWADNTGELFF. The complete variable domain, with remaining parts taken from reference TRBV7-7 and TRBJ2-2, reads GAGVSQSPRYKVTKRGQDVTLRCDPISSHATLYWYQQALGQGPEFLTYFNYEAQPDKSGLPSDRFSAERPEGSISTLTIQRTEQRDSAMYRCASSLWADNTGELFFGEGSRLTVL.

This sequence joins TRBV3-1 and TRBJ2-7; absent DNA, TCRdb's TRBD1 call cannot be checked. This CDR3 comprises 14 residues. CDR1 is LGHDT, CDR2 YNNKEL, per germline (reference sequence). The CDR3 is CASSGRTIAGEQYF.